This T cell receptor beta chain stems from a study of T cells in Graves' hyperthyroidism and ophthalmopathy. Looking at the study overall: Any treatment followed the collection of peripheral blood at initial diagnosis.

This clonotype was seen just once. The CDR3 has 13 residues. Germline-derived CDR1 and CDR2 are LNHDA and SQIVND (reference sequence). Trimming removed 9 bases from V and 1 base from J; junction bases left unmatched: 3. Amplification targeted TCR beta CDR3 regions from RNA transcripts. The primer set for the first-round RT-PCR of the TCR CDR3 was HTBI. MiXCR, applied by TCRdb to the multiplex PCR reads, yields one record per CDR3 protein. The repertoire consists of about 600,000 distinct CDR3 sequences, with 11% to 15% occurring once and the leading ten covering around 7%. Researchers barred patients who had uncontrolled infection, other autoimmune disease, pregnancy or lactation.

The V and J genes are TRBV19 and TRBJ1-1, with 9 bases identical to TRBD1. Specimen: blood. This sequence was found in a woman aged 18-29 years with Graves' ophthalmopathy. This CDR3 reads CASGQGWNTEAFF. The DNA for the CDR3 is TGTGCCAGCGGACAGGGGTGGAACACTGAAGCTTTCTTT.